The 17 T cell receptor beta chains given below trace back to one sample, sequenced in a study of blood T cell repertoires in COVID-19. The repertoire was sequenced with immunoSEQ multiplex PCR; TCRdb's copy has only in-frame clones and lacks some. Among under 350,000 clones listed, roughly 91% were seen once. The specimen was peripheral blood. Source of these receptors: a man aged 35 to 55 with acute or convalescent COVID-19.

The gene calls are TRBV7-8 and TRBJ1-1; tentative D call: TRBD1 (6 bases). Trimming shortened V by 6 bases and J by 7 bases, and 21 bases separated the two germline ends. The CDR3 is 15 amino acids. Germline values: CDR1 SGHVS, CDR2 FQNEAQ. The CDR3 DNA follows: TGTGCCAGCAGGACTAAGGATGGTGGACAGCTTGAAGCTTTCTTT. As protein: CASRTKDGGQLEAFF.

The chain links TRBV3-1 (or the pseudogene TRBV3-2) to TRBJ1-1, with a tentative D call TRBD1 (6 bases). Germline values: CDR1 LGHDT, CDR2 YNNKEL (reference sequence). V was shortened by 2 bases and J by 5 bases, with 9 bases between the two germline ends. This CDR3 is built from 13 residues. The CDR3 DNA follows: TGTGCCAGCAGCCAATTCAGGGGAACTGAAGCTTTCTTT. This gives the protein CASSQFRGTEAFF.

This clone appeared once. This chain joins TRBV30 and TRBJ1-2; 7 bases fit TRBD1. CDR1 GTSNPN and CDR2 SVGIG come from the germline V gene (reference sequence). CDR3 length: 12 amino acids. V was pared by 3 bases and J by 3 bases, with 1 base of the junction left unmatched. The CDR3: CAWSTGDYGYTF. CDR3 DNA: TGTGCCTGGAGCACAGGGGACTATGGCTACACCTTC.

The chain is built from TRBV2 and TRBJ2-7, with TRBD1 as a possible D gene (5 bases). The germline V gene encodes CDR1 SNHLY and CDR2 FYNNEI. The ends were cut back, 6 bases at V and 1 base at J, with 10 bases in the middle. The CDR3 runs 13 residues. In DNA, the CDR3 is TGTGCCAGCAGCCAGACAGTATCCTACGAGCAGTACTTC. This codes for CASSQTVSYEQYF.

The V and J genes are TRBV12-3 or TRBV12-4 and TRBJ2-1; D gene uncertain. Between the trimmed V and J ends, which lost 8 bases and 9 bases, there was a span of 17 bases. CDR3 length: 13 amino acids. The CDR3 DNA reads TGTGCCAGCCGATTTACCGCAGGCAGTGAGCAGTTCTTC. Residues: CASRFTAGSEQFF.

The gene calls are TRBV30 and TRBJ1-2; TRBD1 might be the D (5 bases). The V end lost 1 base, the J end lost 8 bases, and 14 bases lay between the germline ends. There are 13 residues in the CDR3. Per germline, CDR1 GTSNPN and CDR2 SVGIG (reference sequence). As DNA, the CDR3 is TGTGCCTGGAGTGGGACATCTCAAGGGGGCTACACCTTC. It specifies CAWSGTSQGGYTF.

This chain joins TRBV19 and TRBJ2-3; a possible D gene is TRBD2 (5 bases). V lost 3 bases and J 8 bases, leaving 12 bases between the germline ends. The germline V gene has CDR1 LNHDA and CDR2 SQIVND (reference sequence). The CDR3 consists of 13 residues. The CDR3 coding sequence is TGTGCCAGTAGTATGGCCCGCGGAGGTACGCAGTATTTT. Protein product: CASSMARGGTQYF.

The rearrangement links TRBV5-1 to TRBJ1-4; 7 bases align to TRBD1. This CDR3 comprises 15 residues. Germline V gene sequence: CDR1 SGHRS, CDR2 YFSETQ. V trimming: 4 bases; J trimming: 4 bases; junction bases outside the gene matches: 7. CDR3 DNA sequence: TGCGCCAGCAGCCTGATGGGGACAGTTAATGAAAAACTGTTTTTT. This translates into CASSLMGTVNEKLFF.

The V call is TRBV12-3 or TRBV12-4, the J call TRBJ2-3; D is unclear. The CDR3 loop spans 12 amino acids. V gave up 5 bases and J gave up 2 bases, with 5 bases separating them. The CDR3 protein is CASSPHTDTQYF. CDR3 in DNA: TGTGCCAGCAGTCCCCACACAGATACGCAGTATTTT.

The chain recombines TRBV12-5 with TRBJ1-2; no clear D. The CDR3 is 14 residues long. Trimming removed 0 bases from V and 8 bases from J, with 13 bases in between. Germline V gene data show CDR1 as LGHNT and CDR2 as FRNRAP. The DNA of the CDR3 is TGTGCTAGTGGTTTGGTGGAGGTTCTGGGCGGCTACACCTTC. Amino acids: CASGLVEVLGGYTF. Using reference TRBV12-5 and TRBJ1-2 for the parts outside the CDR3, the full variable domain is DARVTQTPRHKVTEMGQEVTMRCQPILGHNTVFWYRQTMMQGLELLAYFRNRAPLDDSGMPKDRFSAEMPDATLATLKIQPSEPRDSAVYFCASGLVEVLGGYTFGSGTRLTVV.

This sequence joins TRBV9 and TRBJ1-4; perhaps TRBD1 as D (5 bases). Trimming stripped 0 bases from V and 7 bases from J, with 10 bases between. The CDR3 consists of 14 residues. Germline assignment: CDR1 SGDLS and CDR2 YYNGEE. CDR3 region: CASSVDGAGEKLFF. CDR3 sequence (DNA): TGTGCCAGCAGCGTAGATGGGGCAGGTGAAAAACTGTTTTTT.

This sequence joins TRBV6-5 and TRBJ2-7; D unresolved. Trimming left V 7 bases short and J 0 bases short, with 13 bases between. CDR3 length: 14 amino acids. Germline loops: CDR1 MNHEY, CDR2 SVGAGI. Written as DNA, the CDR3 is TGTGCCAGCAAGCTCGTACGAAGCTCCTACGAGCAGTACTTC. Amino acid sequence: CASKLVRSSYEQYF.

The chain recombines TRBV27 with TRBJ2-1; a weak D match, TRBD2 (7 bases). The CDR3 consists of 16 residues. The V gene lost 4 bases and the J gene lost 1 base, with 14 bases spanning the gap. CDR1 MNHEY and CDR2 SMNVEV come from the germline V gene (reference sequence). The CDR3 DNA reads as TGTGCCAGCAGTTCCCGCGGGGGCCCTTCCTACAATGAGCAGTTCTTC. Its translation: CASSSRGGPSYNEQFF.

The chain recombines TRBV9 with TRBJ2-3, with D hard to call. Germline assignment: CDR1 SGDLS and CDR2 YYNGEE. The ends were cut back, 4 bases at V and 2 bases at J, with 11 bases in the middle. The CDR3 extends over 14 amino acids. For the CDR3, the DNA is TGTGCCAGCAGCCTATCCCGGTCCACAGATACGCAGTATTTT. This gives the protein CASSLSRSTDTQYF.

In its sample, this clone was seen once. The CDR3 is CASTKSGTDPYEQYF. DNA for the CDR3: TGTGCCAGCACCAAATCCGGGACAGATCCATACGAGCAGTACTTC. This chain uses TRBV7-9 with TRBJ2-7; 7 nucleotides match TRBD1. This CDR3 is built from 15 residues. Germline V lookup: CDR1 SEHNR, CDR2 FQNEAQ (reference sequence). J gave up 4 bases and V 7 bases, and 13 bases lay outside the gene matches.

V and J are TRBV5-6 and TRBJ2-5, with TRBD1 as a possible D gene (6 bases). Deletions cut 4 bases from V and 1 base from J, with 11 bases between. CDR1 is SGHDT, CDR2 YYEEEE, per germline. The CDR3 totals 14 residues. The CDR3 is CASSPGDTQETQYF. The CDR3 DNA reads as TGTGCCAGCAGCCCCGGGGACACCCAAGAGACCCAGTACTTC.

V gene TRBV10-1 combines with J gene TRBJ2-2; the match to TRBD2 covers 8 bases. This CDR3 spans 15 amino acids. Germline V gene lookup returns CDR1 WNHNN and CDR2 SYGVQD (reference sequence). After removal of 7 bases from V and 6 bases from J, the junction contained 10 bases not matched to a gene. The CDR3 loop reads CASTVIAGKSGELFF. In DNA form, the CDR3 reads TGCGCCAGCACCGTAATAGCGGGGAAGTCCGGGGAGCTGTTTTTT.